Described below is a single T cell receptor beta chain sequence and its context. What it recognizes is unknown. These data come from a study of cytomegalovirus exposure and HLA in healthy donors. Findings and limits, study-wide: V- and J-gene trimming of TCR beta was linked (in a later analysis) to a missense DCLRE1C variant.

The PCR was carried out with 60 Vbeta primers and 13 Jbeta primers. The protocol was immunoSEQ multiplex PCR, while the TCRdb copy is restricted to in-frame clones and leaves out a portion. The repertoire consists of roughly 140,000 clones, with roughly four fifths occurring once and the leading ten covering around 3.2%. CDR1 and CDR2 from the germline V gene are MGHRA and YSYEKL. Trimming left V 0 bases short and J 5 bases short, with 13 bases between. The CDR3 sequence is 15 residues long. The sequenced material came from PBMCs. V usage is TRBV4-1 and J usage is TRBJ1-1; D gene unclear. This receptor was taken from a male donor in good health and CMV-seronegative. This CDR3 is CASSQEILGRTEAFF. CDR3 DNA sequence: TGCGCCAGCAGCCAAGAGATTTTAGGGAGGACTGAAGCTTTCTTT.